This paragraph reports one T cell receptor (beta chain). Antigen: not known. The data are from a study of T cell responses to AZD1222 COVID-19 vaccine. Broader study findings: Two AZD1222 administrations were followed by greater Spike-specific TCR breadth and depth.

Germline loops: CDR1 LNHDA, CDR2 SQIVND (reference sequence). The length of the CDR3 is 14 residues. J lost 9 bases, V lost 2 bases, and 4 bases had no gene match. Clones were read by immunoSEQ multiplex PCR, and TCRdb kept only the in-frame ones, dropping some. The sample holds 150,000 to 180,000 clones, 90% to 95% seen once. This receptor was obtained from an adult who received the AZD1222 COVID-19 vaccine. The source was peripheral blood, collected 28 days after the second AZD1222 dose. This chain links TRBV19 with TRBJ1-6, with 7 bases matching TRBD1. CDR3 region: CASSITGDASPLHF. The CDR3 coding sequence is TGTGCCAGTAGTATAACAGGGGACGCTTCACCCCTCCACTTT.